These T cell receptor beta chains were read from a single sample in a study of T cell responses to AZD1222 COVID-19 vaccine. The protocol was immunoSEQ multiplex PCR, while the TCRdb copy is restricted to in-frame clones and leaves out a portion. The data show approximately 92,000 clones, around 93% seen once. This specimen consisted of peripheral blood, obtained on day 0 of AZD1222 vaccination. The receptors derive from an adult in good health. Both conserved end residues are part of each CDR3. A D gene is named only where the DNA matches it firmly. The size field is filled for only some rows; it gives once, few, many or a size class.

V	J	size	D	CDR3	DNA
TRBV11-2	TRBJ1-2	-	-	CASSLGPGAVNYGYTF	TGTGCCAGCAGCTTAGGGCCGGGGGCAGTTAACTATGGCTACACCTTC
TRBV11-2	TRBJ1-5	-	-	CASSLVTGRPQHF	TGTGCCAGCAGCTTAGTGACTGGAAGGCCCCAGCATTTT
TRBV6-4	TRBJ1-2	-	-	CASSRETENYGYTF	TGTGCCAGCAGTCGAGAGACGGAGAACTATGGCTACACCTTC
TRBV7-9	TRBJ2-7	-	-	CASSLQYIGHEQYF	TGTGCCAGCAGCTTACAGTATATAGGCCACGAGCAGTACTTC
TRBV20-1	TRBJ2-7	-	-	CSASRGGANEQYF	TGCAGTGCTAGTAGAGGGGGTGCGAACGAGCAGTACTTC
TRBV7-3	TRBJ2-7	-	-	CASSLPLERRGYEQYF	TGTGCCAGCAGCTTGCCATTGGAACGGAGGGGCTACGAGCAGTACTTC
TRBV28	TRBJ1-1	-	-	CASSALGRAFF	TGTGCCAGCAGTGCGTTGGGGCGCGCTTTCTTT
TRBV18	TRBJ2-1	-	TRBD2	CASSVSSGSQSSYNEQFF	TGTGCCAGCTCGGTATCTAGCGGGAGTCAGAGCTCCTACAATGAGCAGTTCTTC
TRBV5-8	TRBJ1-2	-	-	CASSLRVTYGYTF	TGTGCCAGCAGCTTGCGGGTAACCTATGGCTACACCTTC
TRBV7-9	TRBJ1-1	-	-	CASSGRKNAEAFF	TGTGCCAGCAGCGGACGGAAGAATGCTGAAGCTTTCTTT
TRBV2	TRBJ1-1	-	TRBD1	CASRDGTGNTEAFF	TGTGCCAGCAGGGACGGGACAGGGAACACTGAAGCTTTCTTT
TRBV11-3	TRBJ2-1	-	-	CASSWGLLNNEQFF	TGTGCCAGCAGCTGGGGACTCTTAAACAATGAGCAGTTCTTC
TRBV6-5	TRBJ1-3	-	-	CASSLVGTGNTIYF	TGTGCCAGCAGCCTGGTCGGGACGGGAAACACCATATATTTT
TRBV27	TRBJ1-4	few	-	CASGYQRGEEKLFF	TGTGCCAGCGGTTATCAGAGGGGCGAGGAAAAACTGTTTTTT
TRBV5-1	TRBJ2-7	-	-	CASSLALAGGGSYEQYF	TGCGCCAGCAGCTTGGCTTTGGCAGGCGGTGGCTCCTACGAGCAGTACTTC
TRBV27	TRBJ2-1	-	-	CASTRLGTSYNEQFF	TGTGCCAGCACCCGGCTAGGGACATCCTACAATGAGCAGTTCTTC
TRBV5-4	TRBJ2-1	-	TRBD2	CASSSGLAGIKDEQFF	TGTGCCAGCAGCTCGGGACTAGCGGGAATTAAGGATGAGCAGTTCTTC
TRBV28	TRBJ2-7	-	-	CASKVGYEQYF	TGTGCCAGCAAAGTCGGCTACGAGCAGTACTTC
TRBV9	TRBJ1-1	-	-	CASSVRPGTTEAFF	TGTGCCAGCAGCGTAAGGCCAGGAACCACTGAAGCTTTCTTT
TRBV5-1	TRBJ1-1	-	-	CASSLGSGNTEAFF	TGCGCCAGCAGCTTGGGCTCGGGGAACACTGAAGCTTTCTTT
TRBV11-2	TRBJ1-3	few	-	CASSLEGAGSGNTIYF	TGTGCCAGCAGCTTAGAAGGGGCAGGCTCTGGAAACACCATATATTTT
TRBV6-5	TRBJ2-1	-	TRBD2	CASSRQRGTYNEQFF	TGTGCCAGCAGTCGACAGCGGGGTACCTACAATGAGCAGTTCTTC
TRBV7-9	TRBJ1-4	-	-	CASSSPREREKLFF	TGTGCCAGCAGCTCGCCACGGGAGAGGGAAAAACTGTTTTTT
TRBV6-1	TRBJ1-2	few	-	CASSEAQPLSGYTF	TGTGCCAGCAGTGAAGCTCAGCCCCTTTCCGGCTACACCTTC
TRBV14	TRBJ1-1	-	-	CASSQEWPFGTEAFF	TGTGCCAGCAGCCAAGAATGGCCTTTCGGCACTGAAGCTTTCTTT
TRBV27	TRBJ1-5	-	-	CASSFSKGQPQHF	TGTGCCAGCAGTTTCAGTAAGGGCCAGCCCCAGCATTTT
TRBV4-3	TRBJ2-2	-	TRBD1	CASSQDIDHRGSGGELFF	TGCGCCAGCAGCCAAGATATCGACCACAGGGGTTCAGGGGGGGAGCTGTTTTTT
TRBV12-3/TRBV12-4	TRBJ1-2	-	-	CASSRGNYGYTF	TGTGCCAGCAGCCGGGGGAACTATGGCTACACCTTC
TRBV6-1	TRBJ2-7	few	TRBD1	CASSEIAGQAFYEQYF	TGTGCCAGCAGTGAAATTGCCGGACAGGCCTTCTACGAGCAGTACTTC
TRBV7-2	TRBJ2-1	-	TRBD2	CASSSRGGGYNEQFF	TGTGCCAGCAGCTCGCGGGGGGGCGGCTACAATGAGCAGTTCTTC
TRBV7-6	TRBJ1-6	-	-	CASSSRGTPNSPLHF	TGTGCCAGCAGCTCCCGAGGCACTCCGAATTCACCCCTCCACTTT
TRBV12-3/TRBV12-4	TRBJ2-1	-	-	CASRRSSYNEQFF	TGTGCCAGCAGAAGGAGCTCCTACAATGAGCAGTTCTTC
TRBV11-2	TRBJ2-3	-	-	CASSSRRAQDTQYF	TGTGCCAGCAGCTCCCGGAGGGCCCAAGATACGCAGTATTTT
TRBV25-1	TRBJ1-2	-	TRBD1	CASSENNRGHGYTF	TGTGCCAGCAGTGAAAACAACAGGGGGCATGGCTACACCTTC
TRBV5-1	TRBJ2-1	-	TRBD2	CASSTLTSGSGQDEQFF	TGCGCCAGCAGCACCCTCACTAGCGGGAGTGGACAGGATGAGCAGTTCTTC
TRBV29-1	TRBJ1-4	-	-	CSVVLLEKLFF	TGCAGCGTTGTTCTGCTCGAAAAACTGTTTTTT
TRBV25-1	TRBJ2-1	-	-	CARSDEQFF	TGTGCCAGAAGCGATGAGCAGTTCTTC
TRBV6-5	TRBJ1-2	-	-	CASSTQGSGYTF	TGTGCCAGCAGTACCCAGGGGTCTGGCTACACCTTC
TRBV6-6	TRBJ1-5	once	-	CALAFGPRDQPQHF	TGTGCCCTAGCTTTTGGGCCACGAGATCAGCCCCAGCATTTT
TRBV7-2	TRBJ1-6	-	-	CASSLAPPGYNSPLHF	TGTGCCAGCAGCTTAGCGCCCCCCGGGTATAATTCACCCCTCCACTTT
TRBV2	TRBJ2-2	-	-	CASSEVLGIGGELFF	TGTGCCAGCAGTGAGGTTTTAGGGATCGGCGGGGAGCTGTTTTTT
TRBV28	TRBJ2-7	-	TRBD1	CASTPSGGQIYEQYF	TGTGCCAGCACCCCGAGTGGGGGACAGATCTACGAGCAGTACTTC
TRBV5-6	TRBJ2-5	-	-	CASSLWIGEQTQYF	TGTGCCAGCAGCTTGTGGATAGGGGAACAGACCCAGTACTTC
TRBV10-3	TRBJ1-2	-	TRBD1	CAISGGLGTDNYGYTF	TGTGCCATCAGTGGTGGCCTCGGGACAGACAACTATGGCTACACCTTC
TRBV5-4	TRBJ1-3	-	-	CASSSPGSAGNTIYF	TGTGCCAGCAGCTCCCCGGGATCCGCAGGAAACACCATATATTTT
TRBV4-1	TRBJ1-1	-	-	CASSQAGMSTEAFF	TGCGCCAGCAGCCAAGCGGGGATGAGCACTGAAGCTTTCTTT
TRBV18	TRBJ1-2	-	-	CASSPGVLTF	TGTGCCAGCTCACCGGGGGTTCTGACCTTC
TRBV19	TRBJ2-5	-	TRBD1	CASSSSNRGETQYF	TGTGCCAGTAGTTCCTCTAACAGGGGAGAGACCCAGTACTTC
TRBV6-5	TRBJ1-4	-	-	CASSSDPWTTNEKLFF	TGTGCCAGCAGTTCGGACCCTTGGACCACTAATGAAAAACTGTTTTTT
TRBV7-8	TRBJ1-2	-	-	CASSLGGGSYGYTF	TGTGCCAGCAGCTTAGGGGGGGGCAGCTATGGCTACACCTTC
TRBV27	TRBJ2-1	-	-	CASSWRASSYNEQFF	TGTGCCAGCAGTTGGAGGGCCAGCTCCTACAATGAGCAGTTCTTC
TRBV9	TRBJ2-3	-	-	CASSVGPDTQYF	TGTGCCAGCAGCGTAGGGCCAGATACGCAGTATTTT
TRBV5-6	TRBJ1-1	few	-	CASSHHGGGEAFF	TGTGCCAGCAGCCACCACGGGGGCGGGGAAGCTTTCTTT
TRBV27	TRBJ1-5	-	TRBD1	CASSLKGRQGTNQPQHF	TGTGCCAGCAGTTTAAAGGGAAGACAGGGGACCAATCAGCCCCAGCATTTT
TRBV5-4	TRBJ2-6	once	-	CASSLGGRSGANVLTF	TGTGCCAGCAGCTTGGGGGGACGCTCTGGGGCCAACGTCCTGACTTTC